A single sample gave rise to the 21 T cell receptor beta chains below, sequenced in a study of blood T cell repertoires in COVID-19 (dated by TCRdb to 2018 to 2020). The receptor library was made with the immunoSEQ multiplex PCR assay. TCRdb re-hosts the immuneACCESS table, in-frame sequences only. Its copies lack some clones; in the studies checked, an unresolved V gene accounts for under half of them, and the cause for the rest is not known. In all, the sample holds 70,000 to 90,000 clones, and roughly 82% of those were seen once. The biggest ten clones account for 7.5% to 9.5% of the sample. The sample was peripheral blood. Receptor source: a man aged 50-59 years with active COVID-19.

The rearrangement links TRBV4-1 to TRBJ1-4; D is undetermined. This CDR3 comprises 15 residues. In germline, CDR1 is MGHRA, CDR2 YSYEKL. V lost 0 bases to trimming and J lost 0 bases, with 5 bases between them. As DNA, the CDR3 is TGCGCCAGCAGCCAAGAGCAGTCAACTAATGAAAAACTGTTTTTT. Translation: CASSQEQSTNEKLFF.

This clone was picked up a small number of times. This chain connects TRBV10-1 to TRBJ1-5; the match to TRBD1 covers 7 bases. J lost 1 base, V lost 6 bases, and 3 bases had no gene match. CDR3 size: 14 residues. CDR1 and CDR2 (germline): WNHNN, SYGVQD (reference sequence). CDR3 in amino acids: CASRVQGSNQPQHF. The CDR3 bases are TGCGCCAGCAGGGTACAGGGGAGCAATCAGCCCCAGCATTTT.

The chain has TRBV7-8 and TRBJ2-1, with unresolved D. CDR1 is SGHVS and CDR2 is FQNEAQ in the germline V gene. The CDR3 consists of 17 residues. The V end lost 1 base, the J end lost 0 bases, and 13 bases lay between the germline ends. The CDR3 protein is CASSLVPPVISYNEQFF. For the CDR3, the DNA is TGTGCCAGCAGCTTAGTACCCCCGGTCATCTCCTACAATGAGCAGTTCTTC.

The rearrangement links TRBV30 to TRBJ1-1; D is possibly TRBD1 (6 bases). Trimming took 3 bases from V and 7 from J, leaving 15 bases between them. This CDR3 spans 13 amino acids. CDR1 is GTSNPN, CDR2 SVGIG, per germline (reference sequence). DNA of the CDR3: TGTGCCTGGAGCCACAGGGCCCCTCGTGAAGCTTTCTTT. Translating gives CAWSHRAPREAFF.

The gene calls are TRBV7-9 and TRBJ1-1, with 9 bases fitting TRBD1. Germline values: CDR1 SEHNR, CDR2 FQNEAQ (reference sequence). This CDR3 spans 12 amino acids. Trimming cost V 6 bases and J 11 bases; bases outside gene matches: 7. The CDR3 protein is CASSSQGAGAFF. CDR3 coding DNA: TGTGCCAGCAGTTCACAGGGGGCTGGTGCTTTCTTT.

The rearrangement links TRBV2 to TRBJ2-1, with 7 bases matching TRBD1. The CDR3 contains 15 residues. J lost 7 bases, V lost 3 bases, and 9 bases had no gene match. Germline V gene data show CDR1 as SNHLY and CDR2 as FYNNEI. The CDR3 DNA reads TGTGCCAGCAGTGATAGACAGGGCTTTAGGAATGAGCAGTTCTTC. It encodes CASSDRQGFRNEQFF.

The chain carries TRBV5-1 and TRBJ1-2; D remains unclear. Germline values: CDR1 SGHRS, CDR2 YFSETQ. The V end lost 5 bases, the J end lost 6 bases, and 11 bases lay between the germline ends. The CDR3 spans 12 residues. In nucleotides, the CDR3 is TGCGCCAGCAGATTCGACGGGGATGGCTACACCTTC. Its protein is CASRFDGDGYTF. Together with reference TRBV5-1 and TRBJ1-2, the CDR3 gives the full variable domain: KAGVTQTPRYLIKTRGQQVTLSCSPISGHRSVSWYQQTPGQGLQFLFEYFSETQRNKGNFPGRFSGRQFSNSRSEMNVSTLELGDSALYLCASRFDGDGYTFGSGTRLTVV.

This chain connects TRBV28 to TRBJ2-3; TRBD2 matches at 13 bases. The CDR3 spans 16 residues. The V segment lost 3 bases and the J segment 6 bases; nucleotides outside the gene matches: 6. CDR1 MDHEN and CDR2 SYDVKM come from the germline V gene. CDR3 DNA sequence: TGTGCCAGCAGTTTTGAAGGACTAGCGGGAGAGGATACGCAGTATTTT. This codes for CASSFEGLAGEDTQYF.

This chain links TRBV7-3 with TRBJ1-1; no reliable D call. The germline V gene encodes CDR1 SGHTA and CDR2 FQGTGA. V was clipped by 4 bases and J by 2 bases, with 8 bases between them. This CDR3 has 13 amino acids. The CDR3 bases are TGTGCCAGCAGCTCCACAGTAAACACTGAAGCTTTCTTT. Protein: CASSSTVNTEAFF.

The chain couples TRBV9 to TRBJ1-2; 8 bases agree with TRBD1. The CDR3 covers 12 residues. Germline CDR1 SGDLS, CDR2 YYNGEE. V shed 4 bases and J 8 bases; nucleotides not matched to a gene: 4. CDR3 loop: CASSPPGGGYTF. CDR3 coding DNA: TGTGCCAGCAGCCCACCAGGGGGCGGCTACACCTTC.

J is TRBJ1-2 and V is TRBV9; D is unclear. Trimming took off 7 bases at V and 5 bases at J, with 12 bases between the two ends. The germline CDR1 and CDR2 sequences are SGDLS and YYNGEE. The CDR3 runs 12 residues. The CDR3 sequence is CASRSQSYGYTF. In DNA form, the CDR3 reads TGTGCCAGCCGTTCCCAGTCTTATGGCTACACCTTC.

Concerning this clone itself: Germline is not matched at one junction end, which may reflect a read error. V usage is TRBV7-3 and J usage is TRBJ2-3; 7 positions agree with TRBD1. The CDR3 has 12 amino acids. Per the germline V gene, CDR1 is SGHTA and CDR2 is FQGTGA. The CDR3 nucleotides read TGTGCCAGCAGCTTAGGGACAGATGCGCAGTATTTT. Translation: CASSLGTDAQYF.

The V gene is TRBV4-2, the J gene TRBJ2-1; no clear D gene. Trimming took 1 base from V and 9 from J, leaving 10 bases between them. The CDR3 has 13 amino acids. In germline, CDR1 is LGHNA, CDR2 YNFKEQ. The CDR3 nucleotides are TGTGCCAGCAGCCAAGTCGAGAGCGCTGAGCAGTTCTTC. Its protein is CASSQVESAEQFF.

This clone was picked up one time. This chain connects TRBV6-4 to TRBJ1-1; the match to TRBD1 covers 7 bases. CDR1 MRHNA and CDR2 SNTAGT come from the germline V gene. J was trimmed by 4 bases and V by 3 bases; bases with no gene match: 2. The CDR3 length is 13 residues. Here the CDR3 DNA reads TGTGCCAGCAGTGAACGACAGGGCACTGAAGCTTTCTTT. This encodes CASSERQGTEAFF.

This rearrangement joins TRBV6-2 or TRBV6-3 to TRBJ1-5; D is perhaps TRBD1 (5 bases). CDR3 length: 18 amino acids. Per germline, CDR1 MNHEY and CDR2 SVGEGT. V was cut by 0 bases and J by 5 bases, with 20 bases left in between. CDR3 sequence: CASSYSIQYIRGDQPQHF. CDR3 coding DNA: TGTGCCAGCAGTTACTCGATACAGTACATAAGGGGTGATCAGCCCCAGCATTTT.

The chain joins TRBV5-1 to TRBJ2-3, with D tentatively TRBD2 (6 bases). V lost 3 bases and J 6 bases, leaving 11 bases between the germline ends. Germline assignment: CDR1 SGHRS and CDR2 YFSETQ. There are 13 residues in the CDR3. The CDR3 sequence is CASSSIAEDTQYF. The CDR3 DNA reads TGCGCCAGCAGCTCAATAGCGGAGGATACGCAGTATTTT.

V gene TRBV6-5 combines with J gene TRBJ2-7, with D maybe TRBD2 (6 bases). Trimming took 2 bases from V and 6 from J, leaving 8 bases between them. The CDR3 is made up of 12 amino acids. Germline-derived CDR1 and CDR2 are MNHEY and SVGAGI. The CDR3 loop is CASSYAAGEQYF. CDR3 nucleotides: TGTGCCAGCAGTTACGCAGCGGGCGAGCAGTACTTC.

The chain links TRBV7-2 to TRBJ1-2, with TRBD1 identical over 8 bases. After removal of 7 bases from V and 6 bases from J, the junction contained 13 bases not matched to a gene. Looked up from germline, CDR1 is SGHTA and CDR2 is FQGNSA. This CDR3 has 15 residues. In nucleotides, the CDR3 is TGTGCCAGCAACAAAAGAATGACAGGGGACGATGGCTACACCTTC. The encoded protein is CASNKRMTGDDGYTF.

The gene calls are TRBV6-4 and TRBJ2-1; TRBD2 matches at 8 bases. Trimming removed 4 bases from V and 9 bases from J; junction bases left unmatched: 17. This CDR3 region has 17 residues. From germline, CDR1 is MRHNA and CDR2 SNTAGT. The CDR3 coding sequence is TGTGCCAGCAGTGCAGCCCCGCGGACTAGCTGGGGGGGTGAGCAGTTCTTC. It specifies CASSAAPRTSWGGEQFF.

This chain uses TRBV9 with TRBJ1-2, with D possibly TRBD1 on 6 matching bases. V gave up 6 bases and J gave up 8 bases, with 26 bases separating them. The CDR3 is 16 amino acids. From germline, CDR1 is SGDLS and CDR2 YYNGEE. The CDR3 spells CASTPTPQGQSYGYTF. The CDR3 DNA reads TGTGCCAGCACCCCAACCCCACAGGGACAATCCTACGGCTACACCTTC.

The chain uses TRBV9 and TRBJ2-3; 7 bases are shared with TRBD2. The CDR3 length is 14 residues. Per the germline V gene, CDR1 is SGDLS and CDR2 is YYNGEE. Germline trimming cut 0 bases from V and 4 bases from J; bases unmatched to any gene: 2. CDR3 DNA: TGTGCCAGCAGCGTAGCGGGGGGATCAGATACGCAGTATTTT. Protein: CASSVAGGSDTQYF.